This T cell receptor (beta chain) was captured in a study of cytomegalovirus exposure and HLA in healthy donors. Notes on the study in general: Overall, under 200 TCR beta chains were annotated as cytomegalovirus-associated.

The data were produced by immunoSEQ multiplex PCR, yet TCRdb's version contains in-frame clones alone and is incomplete. The profile shows around 150,000 clones, around nine tenths of them singletons. This clone was observed a handful of times. Antigen specificity is unknown. This clonotype originated in a woman under 30 in good health and CMV-seropositive. The sequenced material came from PBMCs.

The CDR3 region has the DNA TGTGCATCAGGGGGTAGCAATCAGCCCCAGCATTTT. It is translated as CASGGSNQPQHF. This chain uses TRBV7-2 with TRBJ1-5; 7 bases are a match to TRBD1. CDR3 length: 12 residues. Germline lookup yields CDR1 SGHTA and CDR2 FQGNSA.